This T cell receptor beta chain was sequenced for a study of blood T cell repertoires in COVID-19. In the study overall: Spain, Italy and the United States supplied samples that represented acute and convalescent COVID-19. Sources were T cells, B-cell-depleted T cells, or PBMCs; the material itself was cDNA or gDNA.

As originally analysed: The assay estimated nucleated cells by amplifying reference gene primers. Sequenced by immunoSEQ multiplex PCR; TCRdb stores in-frame clones only, minus some. That table gives V, J and clone size, and the DNA gave D and trimming. This sample carries tens of thousands of clones, around 82% of them seen once, and the ten largest clones take about 14%. Sequenced material: peripheral blood. The sequence was obtained from a human donor in a cohort sampled during active COVID-19.

The CDR3 is CASSSITSGDPYEQYF. As DNA, the CDR3 is TGCGCCAGCAGCTCCATTACTAGCGGGGATCCCTACGAGCAGTACTTC. The chain couples TRBV5-1 to TRBJ2-7, with 10 bases that match TRBD2. The germline V gene encodes CDR1 SGHRS and CDR2 YFSETQ. The V segment lost 3 bases and the J segment 2 bases; nucleotides outside the gene matches: 8. This CDR3 region has 16 residues.